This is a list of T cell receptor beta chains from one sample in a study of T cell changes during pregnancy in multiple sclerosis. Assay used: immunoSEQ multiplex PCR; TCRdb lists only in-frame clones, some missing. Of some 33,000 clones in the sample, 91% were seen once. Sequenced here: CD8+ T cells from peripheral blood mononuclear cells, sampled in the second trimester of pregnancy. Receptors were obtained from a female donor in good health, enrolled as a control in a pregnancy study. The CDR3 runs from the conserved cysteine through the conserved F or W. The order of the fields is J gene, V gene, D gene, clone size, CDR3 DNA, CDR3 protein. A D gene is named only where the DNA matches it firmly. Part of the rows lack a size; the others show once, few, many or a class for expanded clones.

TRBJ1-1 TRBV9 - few TGTGCCAGCAGGGAGGGAGAACAGCAGAACACTGAAGCTTTCTTT CASREGEQQNTEAFF
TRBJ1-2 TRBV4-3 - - TGCGCCAGCAGCCAAGATTCTGGGGGGGCGCGGGGCTACACCTTC CASSQDSGGARGYTF
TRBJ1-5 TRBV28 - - TGTGCCAGCAGTACCCAACAAATTTATAGCAATCAGCCCCAGCATTTT CASSTQQIYSNQPQHF
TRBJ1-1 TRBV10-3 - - TGTGCCATCAGTGAGGGGTCGGATCACAGCGGCACTGAAGCTTTCTTT CAISEGSDHSGTEAFF
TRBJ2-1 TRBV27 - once TGTGCCAGCAGGAGACCGGGACTTATGAATGAGCAGTTCTTC CASRRPGLMNEQFF
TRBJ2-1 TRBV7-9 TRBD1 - TGTGCCAGCAGCTCCGGGACAGAATACTACAATGAGCAGTTCTTC CASSSGTEYYNEQFF
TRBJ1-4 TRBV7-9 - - TGTGCCAGCAGCCGAACGGGGAAGGGAGACGTGGGGGAAAAACTGTTTTTT CASSRTGKGDVGEKLFF
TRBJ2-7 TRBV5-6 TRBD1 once TGTGCCAGCAGCTCCCGACCGGGACAGGGACCCTACGAGCAGTACTTC CASSSRPGQGPYEQYF
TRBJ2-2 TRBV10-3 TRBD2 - TGTGCCACGCGAGACGGGACTAGCGGCTACACCGGGGAGCTGTTTTTT CATRDGTSGYTGELFF
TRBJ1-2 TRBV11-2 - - TGTGCCAGCAGCTTCGGAGATGGCTACACCTTC CASSFGDGYTF
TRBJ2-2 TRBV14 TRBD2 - TGTGCCAGCAGCCAAGAACTAGCGGGGCTTTCCACCGGGGAGCTGTTTTTT CASSQELAGLSTGELFF
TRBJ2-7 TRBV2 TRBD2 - TGTGCCAGCAGTGAAGCGGCTAGCGGGACCTACGAGCAGTACTTC CASSEAASGTYEQYF
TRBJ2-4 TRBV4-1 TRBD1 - TGCGCCAGCAGCCAAGATATGGTGTCGGGACAGGGGACGAACATTCAGTACTTC CASSQDMVSGQGTNIQYF
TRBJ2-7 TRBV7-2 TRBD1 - TGTGCCAGCAGCCCGCTCTTAGGACAGGGAAACGAGCAGTACTTC CASSPLLGQGNEQYF
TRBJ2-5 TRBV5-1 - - TGCGCCAGCAGCTTGTTCGGCGGTGACCAAGAGACCCAGTACTTC CASSLFGGDQETQYF
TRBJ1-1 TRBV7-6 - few TGTGCCAGCAGCGCCCGACAGAGAGGTGAAGCTTTCTTT CASSARQRGEAFF